The text below deals with one TCR beta chain. These data originate in a study of blood T cell repertoires in COVID-19. Study details: The origin of the acute and convalescent COVID-19 samples was the United States, Italy and Spain. Sources were T cells, B-cell-depleted T cells, or PBMCs; the material itself was cDNA or gDNA.

Per the original data handling: Cell counts per sample came from amplifying reference gene primers. Method: immunoSEQ multiplex PCR; TCRdb's copy keeps in-frame clones and lacks some. That table is the source of V, J and clone size, and D and trimming were worked out from the DNA. The repertoire has 70,000 to 95,000 clones, approximately 91% of them found once; the top ten carry just under 7.5%. Germline CDR1 and CDR2: SEHNR and FQNEAQ (reference sequence). Trimming removed 8 bases at V and 0 bases at J, with 11 bases between. The CDR3 is 14 residues long. Sequencing was carried out using peripheral blood. The sequence was obtained from a man between 65 and 79 years old with acute or convalescent COVID-19. The chain uses TRBV7-9 and TRBJ1-3; D unclear. CDR3 sequence (DNA): TGTGCCAGCCTCATGAGTAGCTCTGGAAACACCATATATTTT. Translated, it gives CASLMSSSGNTIYF.